Shown below are 25 T cell receptor beta chains from a single sample sequenced in a study of shared clonotypes between healthy human individuals (dated by TCRdb to about 2020). The library was made by the immunoSEQ multiplex PCR assay. The source is immuneACCESS, and TCRdb retained only in-frame sequences with V and J called. Part of the clones is not carried over; for the studies checked, unresolved V genes explain less than half of this, and the remainder is unexplained. The sample table shows 600,000 to 800,000 clones, and approximately 72% are seen once. The top ten clones comprise more than 1.5% of the sample. The sample consisted of memory CD4+ T cells sorted from blood. What the cell subset or site label conveys for this sample: CD45RA-negative fraction. All receptors derive from a woman in her 30s in good health.

Regarding this clone: Being one base from a much bigger clone, this may be a read error. This chain joins TRBV21-1 and TRBJ1-1. TRBV21-1 is termed a pseudogene. This CDR3 spans 13 amino acids. CDR3 residues: CASSSQRDTEAFF. In nucleotides, the CDR3 is TGTGCCAGCAGCTCTCAAAGGGACACTGAAGCTTTCTTT.

The chain couples TRBV18 to TRBJ1-1; D may be TRBD1 (5 bases). Germline-derived CDR1 and CDR2 are KGHSH and LQKENI. V dropped 0 bases and J dropped 0 bases, with 11 bases sitting between them. The CDR3 length is 16 residues. The CDR3 nucleotides are TGTGCCAGCTCACCACCGGGACGTAACATGAACACTGAAGCTTTCTTT. Encoded protein: CASSPPGRNMNTEAFF.

This clone was observed once. This chain connects TRBV2 to TRBJ2-7; D is tentatively TRBD1 or TRBD2 (5 bases each). The germline gives CDR1 SNHLY, CDR2 FYNNEI. This CDR3 has 16 residues. With 3 bases removed from V and 7 bases from J, the gap between germline ends came to 22 bases. The chain's CDR3 is CASSDDGTRRSWEQYF. The CDR3 DNA reads as TGTGCCAGCAGTGACGATGGGACCCGCCGGTCATGGGAGCAGTACTTC.

This chain links TRBV6-5 with TRBJ1-2; 7 bases fit TRBD1. CDR3 length: 13 residues. The germline V gene encodes CDR1 MNHEY and CDR2 SVGAGI. Germline trimming cut 5 bases from V and 5 bases from J; bases unmatched to any gene: 5. This chain's CDR3 is CASSPSGQYGYTF. CDR3 DNA sequence: TGTGCCAGCAGTCCTTCGGGACAGTATGGCTACACCTTC.

The chain combines TRBV11-2 with TRBJ2-5; D gene ambiguous. Trimming took 3 bases from V and 2 from J, leaving 7 bases between them. Germline V lookup: CDR1 SGHAT, CDR2 FQNNGV. The CDR3 consists of 13 residues. The CDR3 loop reads CASSLNTQETQYF. The CDR3 DNA reads as TGTGCCAGCAGCTTGAACACTCAAGAGACCCAGTACTTC.

This clone was counted ten times or more. The chain links TRBV5-1 to TRBJ2-7; 10 nucleotides match TRBD1. The CDR3 has 16 amino acids. V lost 4 bases, J lost 4 bases, and 11 bases stayed unmatched. Germline CDR1 is SGHRS and CDR2 is YFSETQ. As DNA, the CDR3 is TGCGCCAGCAGCACGAGGGGACAGGGGAAAAATTACGAGCAGTACTTC. Protein product: CASSTRGQGKNYEQYF.

V and J are TRBV29-1 and TRBJ1-2, with 9 nucleotides matching TRBD1. After removal of 2 bases from V and 2 bases from J, the junction contained 6 bases not matched to a gene. CDR3 length: 15 residues. Germline loops: CDR1 SQVTM, CDR2 ANQGSEA. This chain's CDR3 is CSVEPGTGINYGYTF. The CDR3 coding sequence is TGCAGCGTTGAACCCGGGACAGGGATCAACTATGGCTACACCTTC. Full variable domain (rest looked up from reference TRBV29-1 and TRBJ1-2): SAVISQKPSRDICQRGTSLTIQCQVDSQVTMMFWYRQQPGQSLTLIATANQGSEATYESGFVIDKFPISRPNLTFSTLTVSNMSPEDSSIYLCSVEPGTGINYGYTFGSGTRLTVV.

The genes are TRBV7-2 and TRBJ2-7; 10 bases are shared with TRBD1. This CDR3 comprises 16 residues. Germline CDR1 and CDR2: SGHTA and FQGNSA. J was trimmed by 4 bases and V by 5 bases; bases with no gene match: 11. CDR3 in amino acids: CASSPQGQGFRYEQYF. The CDR3, as DNA: TGTGCCAGCAGCCCCCAGGGACAGGGGTTCAGGTACGAGCAGTACTTC.

The chain recombines TRBV28 with TRBJ1-1, with unresolved D. Per the germline V gene, CDR1 is MDHEN and CDR2 is SYDVKM. Trimming left V 3 bases short and J 7 bases short, with 9 bases between. The CDR3 consists of 12 residues. The DNA of the CDR3 is TGTGCCAGCAGTTTGTCGCGGTTTGAAGCTTTCTTT. It yields the protein CASSLSRFEAFF. The variable domain in full, completed from reference TRBV28 and TRBJ1-1, reads DVKVTQSSRYLVKRTGEKVFLECVQDMDHENMFWYRQDPGLGLRLIYFSYDVKMKEKGDIPEGYSVSREKKERFSLILESASTNQTSMYLCASSLSRFEAFFGQGTRLTVV.

The rearrangement joins TRBV7-9 to TRBJ1-2, with D possibly TRBD1 on 6 matching bases. The CDR3 consists of 12 residues. Per germline, CDR1 SEHNR and CDR2 FQNEAQ (reference sequence). V lost 8 bases and J lost 7, with 14 bases in between. The CDR3 here is CASASGAIGYTF. The CDR3 DNA sequence: TGTGCCAGCGCATCGGGGGCGATTGGCTACACCTTC.

The chain employs TRBV5-4 and TRBJ1-4; D is ambiguous. Germline values: CDR1 SGHNT, CDR2 YYREEE (reference sequence). The V end lost 1 base, the J end lost 4 bases, and 11 bases lay between the germline ends. This CDR3 spans 15 amino acids. The CDR3 reads CASSLSRSGNEKLFF. The CDR3, as DNA: TGTGCCAGCAGCTTGTCGAGGAGCGGTAATGAAAAACTGTTTTTT.

This clone has ten or more counts. The chain recombines TRBV21-1 with TRBJ2-2; the tabulated D call, TRBD1, remains unverified against the DNA. TRBV21-1 is labeled a pseudogene. The CDR3 loop spans 17 amino acids. This CDR3 is CASSKARDRDITGELFF. CDR3 sequence (DNA): TGTGCCAGCAGCAAAGCCAGGGACAGGGATATCACCGGGGAGCTGTTTTTT.

This chain uses TRBV19 with TRBJ1-5; 7 nucleotides line up with TRBD1. V lost 5 bases to trimming and J lost 4 bases; unmatched junction nucleotides: 5. CDR1 and CDR2 from the germline V gene are LNHDA and SQIVND (reference sequence). The CDR3 is 14 amino acids. CDR3 nucleotide sequence: TGTGCCAGTAGTCCATACAGGGGAAATCAGCCCCAGCATTTT. Translating gives CASSPYRGNQPQHF. The entire variable domain, with the rest obtained from reference TRBV19 and TRBJ1-5, is as follows: DGGITQSPKYLFRKEGQNVTLSCEQNLNHDAMYWYRQDPGQGLRLIYYSQIVNDFQKGDIAEGYSVSREKKESFPLTVTSAQKNPTAFYLCASSPYRGNQPQHFGDGTRLSIL.

The V and J genes are TRBV28 and TRBJ2-1; 10 nucleotides line up with TRBD2. Germline V lookup: CDR1 MDHEN, CDR2 SYDVKM. After removal of 6 bases from V and 2 bases from J, the junction contained 7 bases not matched to a gene. This CDR3 has 16 amino acids. The CDR3 DNA sequence: TGTGCCAGCAGCCCTACCCTAGCGGGGGCCTACAATGAGCAGTTCTTC. Residues: CASSPTLAGAYNEQFF. The variable domain in full, completed from reference TRBV28 and TRBJ2-1, reads DVKVTQSSRYLVKRTGEKVFLECVQDMDHENMFWYRQDPGLGLRLIYFSYDVKMKEKGDIPEGYSVSREKKERFSLILESASTNQTSMYLCASSPTLAGAYNEQFFGPGTRLTVL.

This clone appeared a few times. The chain couples TRBV5-1 to TRBJ1-1, with TRBD1 identical over 7 bases. This CDR3 comprises 14 residues. Germline V lookup: CDR1 SGHRS, CDR2 YFSETQ. J was trimmed by 9 bases and V by 4 bases; bases with no gene match: 12. The CDR3 DNA is TGCGCCAGCAGCATCCCTGGACAGGCCCGACAAGCTTTCTTT. This codes for CASSIPGQARQAFF.

This clone was counted only a few times. Mismatch with germline at one junction end may stem from a read error. The rearrangement links TRBV28 to TRBJ1-5; 12 bases map to TRBD1. Germline assignment: CDR1 MDHEN and CDR2 SYDVKM. The CDR3 extends over 16 amino acids. The CDR3 nucleotides are TGTGCCAGCACCCTATTCGGGACAGGGGGCAAGCAGCCCCAGCATTTT. Translated: CASTLFGTGGKQPQHF.

V usage is TRBV14 and J usage is TRBJ1-4; D possibly corresponds to TRBD1 (6 bases). This CDR3 is 15 amino acids long. The V end was cut by 2 bases, the J end by 2 bases, with 9 bases between. Germline V lookup: CDR1 SGHDN, CDR2 FVKESK. CDR3 in amino acids: CASSQTGWTNEKLFF. The DNA for the CDR3 is TGTGCCAGCAGCCAAACAGGGTGGACTAATGAAAAACTGTTTTTT.

This chain joins TRBV2 and TRBJ1-5; no definite D call. Germline lookup yields CDR1 SNHLY and CDR2 FYNNEI. This CDR3 is 15 amino acids long. V lost 7 bases, J lost 2 bases, and 15 bases lay in between. CDR3 sequence (DNA): TGTGCCAGCAAACGGACTGACCACGGCAATCAGCCCCAGCATTTT. Residues: CASKRTDHGNQPQHF.

The chain recombines TRBV7-3 with TRBJ2-6, with 12 bases fitting TRBD2. Germline V gives CDR1 SGHTA, CDR2 FQGTGA. CDR3 size: 19 residues. V lost 1 base, J lost 2 bases, and 6 bases stayed unmatched. Here the CDR3 reads CASSLRGLAGGAGANVLTF. The CDR3 nucleotides are TGTGCCAGCAGCTTAAGGGGGCTAGCGGGAGGGGCTGGGGCCAACGTCCTGACTTTC.

The chain is built from TRBV19 and TRBJ2-1, with 10 bases fitting TRBD2. The length of the CDR3 is 15 residues. J lost 8 bases, V lost 8 bases, and 12 bases had no gene match. The V gene's germline CDR1 is LNHDA and CDR2 SQIVND (reference sequence). In nucleotides, the CDR3 is TGTGCCAGTTATACCCGGACTAGCGGTCTCGATGAGCAGTTCTTC. Protein product: CASYTRTSGLDEQFF. Full variable domain (outside the CDR3, taken from reference TRBV19 and TRBJ2-1): DGGITQSPKYLFRKEGQNVTLSCEQNLNHDAMYWYRQDPGQGLRLIYYSQIVNDFQKGDIAEGYSVSREKKESFPLTVTSAQKNPTAFYLCASYTRTSGLDEQFFGPGTRLTVL.

About this clone: Other DNA variants within this sample encode the same CDR3. The rearrangement uses TRBV9 and TRBJ2-2; tentatively, D is TRBD1 or TRBD2 (5 bases each). Trimming cost V 3 bases and J 2 bases, with 11 bases left between them. The CDR3 has 15 residues. Germline lookup yields CDR1 SGDLS and CDR2 YYNGEE. The CDR3 here is CASSAGTLNTGELFF. CDR3 nucleotides: TGTGCCAGCAGCGCCGGGACCCTAAACACCGGGGAGCTGTTTTTT. Based on the CDR3 plus reference TRBV9 and TRBJ2-2, the full variable domain is DSGVTQTPKHLITATGQRVTLRCSPRSGDLSVYWYQQSLDQGLQFLIQYYNGEERAKGNILERFSAQQFPDLHSELNLSSLELGDSALYFCASSAGTLNTGELFFGEGSRLTVL.

This clone is a singleton in its sample. The chain uses TRBV5-4 and TRBJ1-2; no firm D call. The CDR3 has 13 residues. Germline V gene sequence: CDR1 SGHNT, CDR2 YYREEE (reference sequence). V lost 2 bases and J lost 4, with 9 bases in between. CDR3 residues: CASSFGVVYGYTF. Written as DNA, the CDR3 is TGTGCCAGCAGCTTCGGCGTGGTCTATGGCTACACCTTC.

This chain links TRBV5-1 with TRBJ1-1; 7 bases agree with TRBD1. The CDR3 has 14 residues. Germline lookup yields CDR1 SGHRS and CDR2 YFSETQ. J was trimmed by 1 base and V by 4 bases; bases with no gene match: 4. The CDR3 protein is CASSPRTGNTEAFF. CDR3 DNA: TGCGCCAGCAGCCCTAGGACAGGGAACACTGAAGCTTTCTTT.

V gene TRBV7-6 combines with J gene TRBJ1-3; weak D call: TRBD1 (5 bases). V was clipped by 5 bases and J by 0 bases, with 11 bases between them. The CDR3 is 15 residues long. Per the germline V gene, CDR1 is SGHVS and CDR2 is FNYEAQ. This chain's CDR3 is CASSPGQSSGNTIYF. CDR3 nucleotides: TGTGCCAGCAGCCCCGGACAAAGCTCTGGAAACACCATATATTTT.

The rearrangement joins TRBV6-5 to TRBJ2-3, with D maybe TRBD1 (5 bases). Trimming stripped 7 bases from V and 8 bases from J, with 10 bases between. The CDR3 has 11 amino acids. Germline-derived CDR1 and CDR2 are MNHEY and SVGAGI. DNA for the CDR3: TGTGCCAGCACCGAAAGGGGTACGCAGTATTTT. Its protein product is CASTERGTQYF.